This T cell receptor (beta chain) appears in the sequencing data of a study of long-term antiretroviral therapy in people with HIV. This was the immunoSEQ v3.0 assay at survey level. Only in-frame clones appear in the TCRdb table, and some are missing; sequencing was by immunoSEQ multiplex PCR. The sample holds about 10,000 clones, approximately 75% seen once. The origin of this receptor is a man in his forties with HIV. This specimen was unsorted PBMCs, taken 0.7 years after starting antiretroviral therapy.

In DNA form, the CDR3 reads TGTGCCAGCACACGGTCGAACACCGGGGAGCTGTTTTTT. Its protein is CASTRSNTGELFF. This rearrangement joins TRBV28 to TRBJ2-2; D remains unclear. CDR1 is MDHEN, CDR2 SYDVKM, per germline. Trimming pared 7 bases from V and 0 bases from J, leaving 6 bases between. The CDR3 is 13 amino acids.